A selection of T cell receptor beta chains follows, all from one sample in a study of cytomegalovirus exposure and HLA in healthy donors. Libraries were prepared by immunoSEQ multiplex PCR; TCRdb keeps only in-frame clonotypes and omits some of them. The sample yields about 180,000 clones, roughly 88% seen once. Sequencing input: PBMCs. The receptors were gathered from a girl aged 2-10 years in good health and CMV-seropositive. Each CDR3 is given with its conserved first and last residue. A D gene is named only where the DNA matches it firmly. Clone size is given for some rows only: seen once, a few or many times, or a class if the clone is expanded.

clone size	V gene	J gene	D gene	CDR3 DNA	CDR3 protein
.	TRBV28	TRBJ1-5	.	TGTGCCAGCAGTCCAAACAATCAGCCCCAGCATTTT	CASSPNNQPQHF
.	TRBV29-1	TRBJ1-2	.	TGCAGCGCTGGTGAAGCTCACTATGGCTACACCTTC	CSAGEAHYGYTF
.	TRBV7-9	TRBJ2-3	.	TGTGCCAGCAGCTTAGCGCGGAGCACAGATACGCAGTATTTT	CASSLARSTDTQYF
.	TRBV12-5	TRBJ2-5	.	TGTGCTAGTGGTCTCCACGGGCGGGGGACCCAGTACTTC	CASGLHGRGTQYF
.	TRBV28	TRBJ2-1	TRBD2	TGTGCCAGCAGTTCGGCGGGAGACTACAATGAGCAGTTCTTC	CASSSAGDYNEQFF
.	TRBV6-6	TRBJ2-7	TRBD1	TGTGCCAGCAGTTACCAAGGACAGGGCGTAGACGAGCAGTACTTC	CASSYQGQGVDEQYF
few	TRBV4-1	TRBJ1-1	.	TGCGCCAGCAGCCAAGAGGACACAGAGACTGAAGCTTTCTTT	CASSQEDTETEAFF
.	TRBV27	TRBJ2-1	TRBD1	TGTGCCAGCAGTAGGCTAGGGGACAGCTCCTACAATGAGCAGTTCTTC	CASSRLGDSSYNEQFF
few	TRBV10-3	TRBJ2-7	.	TGTGCCATCAGCCCCGGGGGTATCCGTTACGAGCAGTACTTC	CAISPGGIRYEQYF
.	TRBV7-8	TRBJ1-1	.	TGTGCCAGCAGCTCCGACCGCCTCTGGACAGTCACCCCCGCAGCTTTCTTT	CASSSDRLWTVTPAAFF
.	TRBV15	TRBJ1-5	.	TGTGCCACCAGCAGAGATAGAGCGTCCGGTCAGCCCCAGCATTTT	CATSRDRASGQPQHF
.	TRBV19	TRBJ1-5	TRBD1	TGTGCCAGTAGTACCCCGGGACAGGGGGCGAGCAATCAGCCCCAGCATTTT	CASSTPGQGASNQPQHF
.	TRBV19	TRBJ1-2	TRBD1	TGTGCCAGTAGTATAGGTCCGGGGACAGTCTATGGCTACACCTTC	CASSIGPGTVYGYTF
.	TRBV14	TRBJ2-7	TRBD1	TGTGCCAGCAGCCCGTTTCCGGGACAGGGGCAGTACGAGCAGTACTTC	CASSPFPGQGQYEQYF
.	TRBV28	TRBJ1-5	.	TGTGCCAGCCGGGGGGATTATAGCAATCAGCCCCAGCATTTT	CASRGDYSNQPQHF
.	TRBV5-1	TRBJ2-7	.	TGCGCCAGCAGCGGGACCGGGACAAGGGATCAAAAGTACTTC	CASSGTGTRDQKYF
.	TRBV6-1	TRBJ2-1	.	TGTGCCAGCAGGGGACTGATAAGTAACAATGAGCAGTTCTTC	CASRGLISNNEQFF
few	TRBV6-1	TRBJ2-7	TRBD1	TGTGCCAGCAGTGAGGGACAGACCTACGAGCAGTACTTC	CASSEGQTYEQYF
.	TRBV7-9	TRBJ2-6	TRBD2	TGTGCCAGCAGCCAGTACGAGCGGGGAACTGGGGCCAACGTCCTGACTTTC	CASSQYERGTGANVLTF
.	TRBV15	TRBJ2-1	TRBD1	TGTGCCACCAGCGACGTGACCAGGGGGACAGGTGACAATGAGCAGTTCTTC	CATSDVTRGTGDNEQFF
.	TRBV30	TRBJ1-2	.	TGTGCCTCGGCGGGGGCCGACTATGGCTACACCTTC	CASAGADYGYTF
.	TRBV9	TRBJ2-1	.	TGTGCCAGCAGCGTAGGGGGGGATGAGCAGTTCTTC	CASSVGGDEQFF
.	TRBV28	TRBJ2-1	.	TGTGCCAGCAGTAGCGGCCTTTACAGTGAGCAGTTCTTC	CASSSGLYSEQFF
once	TRBV6-1	TRBJ1-1	TRBD1	TGTGCCAGCAGTCGGGACAGGAACACTGAAGCTTTCTTT	CASSRDRNTEAFF
.	TRBV13	TRBJ1-1	.	TGTGCCAGCAGCTTAGTCTATCGGGGGGAACACTCGAACACTGAAGCTTTCTTT	CASSLVYRGEHSNTEAFF
.	TRBV19	TRBJ2-7	TRBD1	TGTGCCAGTAGTGTGACAGGGGCCTACGAGCAGTACTTC	CASSVTGAYEQYF
.	TRBV5-1	TRBJ2-7	.	TGCGCCAGCAGCCTGGGTCTCGAGCAGTACTTC	CASSLGLEQYF